This T cell receptor (beta chain) originates from a study of blood T cell repertoires in COVID-19. TCRdb keeps only in-frame clones here, not all; method: immunoSEQ multiplex PCR. This sample carries 120,000 or so clones, more than 60% of them seen once, and the ten largest clones take approximately 2.1%. From germline, CDR1 is LGHDT and CDR2 YNNKEL (reference sequence). V was trimmed by 2 bases and J by 7 bases, leaving 6 bases between them. CDR3 size: 12 residues. This chain links TRBV3-1 (or the pseudogene TRBV3-2) with TRBJ1-5; D is unresolved. The source material was peripheral blood. This clonotype was obtained from a woman aged 70 to 79 with acute or convalescent COVID-19. The CDR3 DNA sequence: TGTGCCAGCAGCCAAAGAAGCCAGCCCCAGCATTTT. Amino acids: CASSQRSQPQHF.